One sample yielded the 27 T cell receptor beta chains listed below, sequenced in a study of OX40 agonist ivuxolimab in advanced cancers. Method: immunoSEQ multiplex PCR; TCRdb's copy keeps in-frame clones and lacks some. The table lists 65,000 to 70,000 clones, roughly four fifths of them singletons. Source: CD4+ or CD8+ T cells sorted from blood, taken in a trial of the OX40 agonist ivuxolimab. The receptor source for this set is an adult with an advanced solid tumor such as melanoma, head and neck, liver or kidney cancer.

The J gene is TRBJ2-7, the V gene TRBV2; 9 nucleotides match TRBD1. Germline V CDR1 and CDR2: SNHLY, FYNNEI. This CDR3 contains 15 residues. The V gene end was trimmed by 4 bases and the J gene end by 0 bases; junction bases not matched to a gene: 4. The CDR3 reads CASSVRQGVSYEQYF. CDR3 DNA: TGTGCCAGCAGTGTGAGACAGGGGGTCTCCTACGAGCAGTACTTC.

The chain is built from TRBV30 and TRBJ1-2; D gene uncertain. The V gene lost 1 base and the J gene lost 12 bases, with 15 bases spanning the gap. The germline V gene has CDR1 GTSNPN and CDR2 SVGIG (reference sequence). The length of the CDR3 is 12 residues. CDR3 DNA: TGTGCCTGGAGTGGTCCCTCACTCGGCCACACCTTC. Translation gives CAWSGPSLGHTF. The full variable domain, with the rest looked up from reference TRBV30 and TRBJ1-2, is SQTIHQWPATLVQPVGSPLSLECTVEGTSNPNLYWYRQAAGRGLQLLFYSVGIGQISSEVPQNLSASRPQDRQFILSSKKLLLSDSGFYLCAWSGPSLGHTFGSGTRLTVV.

The rearrangement joins TRBV4-1 to TRBJ1-4; tentatively, D is TRBD1 (5 bases). The V gene's germline CDR1 is MGHRA and CDR2 YSYEKL. There are 13 residues in the CDR3. Between the trimmed V and J ends, which lost 0 bases and 14 bases, there was a span of 13 bases. The CDR3 nucleotides read TGCGCCAGCAGCCAAGATCGGAGGGGACCGCTGTTTTTT. Encoded protein: CASSQDRRGPLFF.

The J gene is TRBJ1-1, the V gene TRBV30; D is possibly TRBD1 (5 bases). V was shortened by 0 bases and J by 3 bases, with 8 bases between the two germline ends. The CDR3 spans 13 residues. The germline V gene encodes CDR1 GTSNPN and CDR2 SVGIG (reference sequence). Here the CDR3 DNA reads TGTGCCTGGAGTGTGGGACCCGACACTGAAGCTTTCTTT. It encodes CAWSVGPDTEAFF.

This rearrangement joins TRBV4-2 to TRBJ2-3; D possibly corresponds to TRBD2 (6 bases). The V and J ends lost 4 bases and 4 bases respectively, with 15 bases between them. The CDR3 is made up of 15 amino acids. The V gene's germline CDR1 is LGHNA and CDR2 YNFKEQ. The CDR3 DNA reads as TGTGCCAGCAGCCCGATCTCCCTAGCGCCAGATACGCAGTATTTT. It is translated as CASSPISLAPDTQYF.

The chain is built from TRBV30 and TRBJ2-3, with unresolved D. The V end lost 1 base, the J end lost 6 bases, and 17 bases lay between the germline ends. The CDR3 has 15 residues. CDR1 is GTSNPN and CDR2 is SVGIG in the germline V gene (reference sequence). The CDR3 region has the DNA TGTGCCTGGAGTGCGTATAGGTTTGGGGTCGATACGCAGTATTTT. This sequence encodes CAWSAYRFGVDTQYF.

This clone was observed a handful of times. V is TRBV6-6 and J is TRBJ2-5; weak D call: TRBD2 (6 bases). The ends were cut back, 5 bases at V and 5 bases at J, with 15 bases in the middle. Germline-derived CDR1 and CDR2 are MNHNY and SVGAGI (reference sequence). The CDR3 length is 14 residues. The CDR3 reads CASSPRDWVETQYF. CDR3 sequence (DNA): TGTGCCAGCAGTCCAAGGGACTGGGTGGAGACCCAGTACTTC.

This clone has only a few counts. This chain links TRBV6-6 with TRBJ1-5; TRBD1 matches 7 bases. The CDR3 consists of 13 residues. CDR1 and CDR2 from the germline V gene are MNHNY and SVGAGI (reference sequence). With V trimmed by 5 bases and J by 5 bases, 3 bases remained unmatched. The CDR3 nucleotides read TGTGCCAGCAGTACACAGGGGCATCAGCCCCAGCATTTT. Its protein product is CASSTQGHQPQHF.

The chain recombines TRBV27 with TRBJ1-1; 7 bases line up with TRBD1. This CDR3 is built from 15 residues. With V trimmed by 1 base and J by 6 bases, 8 bases remained unmatched. The V gene's germline CDR1 is MNHEY and CDR2 SMNVEV (reference sequence). The CDR3 DNA sequence: TGTGCCAGCAGTTTATGGACAGGATCGGGGGCTGAAGCTTTCTTT. Translation: CASSLWTGSGAEAFF.

The CDR3 DNA reads TGTGCCATCACTAGGGGGTACGAGCAGTACTTC. This encodes CAITRGYEQYF. This rearrangement joins TRBV10-3 to TRBJ2-7; TRBD1 might be the D (6 bases). The CDR3 sequence is 11 residues long. The V end was cut by 7 bases, the J end by 4 bases, with 8 bases between. Per germline, CDR1 ENHRY and CDR2 SYGVKD.

V gene TRBV11-2 combines with J gene TRBJ1-5; D is unclear. The CDR3 totals 13 residues. Trimming took 1 base from V and 5 from J, leaving 6 bases between them. The germline gives CDR1 SGHAT, CDR2 FQNNGV. CDR3 coding DNA: TGTGCCAGCAGCTTAGTGGGCGATCAGCCCCAGCATTTT. Its protein product is CASSLVGDQPQHF.

The chain couples TRBV5-1 to TRBJ2-7; 7 nucleotides align to TRBD1. The V gene's germline CDR1 is SGHRS and CDR2 YFSETQ. V trimming: 3 bases; J trimming: 0 bases; junction bases outside the gene matches: 3. This CDR3 contains 14 residues. The CDR3 region is CASSSGTDSYEQYF. In DNA, the CDR3 is TGCGCCAGCAGCTCCGGGACAGACTCCTACGAGCAGTACTTC.

This clone appeared once. CDR3 in DNA: TGTGCCAGCTCACCGAATACAGGTTCCTCCTACGAGCAGTACTTC. Protein product: CASSPNTGSSYEQYF. V is TRBV18 and J is TRBJ2-7; D might be TRBD1 (5 bases). The CDR3 has 15 residues. Trimming removed 3 bases at V and 0 bases at J, with 12 bases between. Germline lookup yields CDR1 KGHSH and CDR2 LQKENI.

The chain links TRBV11-3 to TRBJ2-7; no reliable D call. Trimming left V 5 bases short and J 6 bases short, with 11 bases between. The germline V gene has CDR1 SGHNT and CDR2 YENEEA. CDR3 size: 12 residues. The CDR3 bases are TGTGCCAGCAGCCCGGTTTCTCGCGAGCAGTACTTC. This translates into CASSPVSREQYF.

This chain uses TRBV6-1 with TRBJ2-3, with unresolved D. Trimming removed 6 bases at V and 0 bases at J, with 10 bases between. The CDR3 is 14 amino acids. Germline CDR1 is MNHNS and CDR2 is SASEGT. CDR3 sequence: CASRVPLSTDTQYF. CDR3 DNA: TGTGCCAGCAGGGTCCCGCTTAGCACAGATACGCAGTATTTT.

The rearrangement links TRBV29-1 to TRBJ2-1; D unresolved. The V and J ends lost 8 bases and 5 bases respectively, with 10 bases between them. Per the germline V gene, CDR1 is SQVTM and CDR2 is ANQGSEA. This CDR3 region has 11 residues. The CDR3 nucleotides read TGCAGCCCGGTTGAGAACAATGAGCAGTTCTTC. Amino acids: CSPVENNEQFF.

The J gene is TRBJ2-1, the V gene TRBV7-3; 11 bases match TRBD2. V lost 0 bases, J lost 10 bases, and 8 bases stayed unmatched. Germline V gene lookup returns CDR1 SGHTA and CDR2 FQGTGA. This CDR3 is 16 amino acids long. This CDR3 is CASSLTGTSGPKEQFF. Here the CDR3 DNA reads TGTGCCAGCAGCTTAACCGGGACTAGCGGCCCAAAGGAGCAGTTCTTC.

This clone was seen once. V is TRBV5-4 and J is TRBJ1-4, with D possibly being TRBD1 (5 bases). V lost 4 bases to trimming and J lost 2 bases, with 15 bases between them. The CDR3 loop spans 16 amino acids. Germline V gene sequence: CDR1 SGHNT, CDR2 YYREEE (reference sequence). CDR3 protein: CASSQQRGRTNEKLFF. CDR3 bases: TGTGCCAGCAGCCAACAAAGGGGACGGACTAATGAAAAACTGTTTTTT.

The rearrangement uses TRBV19 and TRBJ1-3, with 7 bases fitting TRBD1. CDR1 and CDR2 from the germline V gene are LNHDA and SQIVND (reference sequence). V gave up 5 bases and J gave up 8 bases; unmatched junction bases: 6. This CDR3 has 13 residues. The DNA of the CDR3 is TGTGCCAGTAGTGATCAGGGGGAAGACACCATATATTTT. This gives the protein CASSDQGEDTIYF.

This clone showed up just a few times. This sequence joins TRBV4-2 and TRBJ1-4; 8 nucleotides match TRBD1. Looked up from germline, CDR1 is LGHNA and CDR2 is YNFKEQ. This CDR3 region has 17 residues. The J segment lost 3 bases and the V segment lost 1 base, leaving 7 bases of the junction unmatched. This CDR3 reads CASSQARGQGANEKLFF. The CDR3 DNA is TGTGCCAGCAGCCAAGCCAGGGGGCAGGGGGCTAATGAAAAACTGTTTTTT.

The chain has TRBV15 and TRBJ2-5; D is possibly TRBD1 (5 bases). The CDR3 spans 13 residues. Germline V CDR1 and CDR2: LNHNV, YYDKDF (reference sequence). Trimming shortened V by 1 base and J by 4 bases, and 7 bases separated the two germline ends. The DNA for the CDR3 is TGTGCCACCAGCAGAGGGGGCGCAGAGACCCAGTACTTC. The encoded protein is CATSRGGAETQYF.

This sequence joins TRBV11-2 and TRBJ2-5; 7 bases line up with TRBD2. J gave up 4 bases and V 1 base, and 6 bases lay outside the gene matches. The germline CDR1 and CDR2 sequences are SGHAT and FQNNGV. The CDR3 covers 15 residues. The CDR3 reads CASSLVAGDGETQYF. The CDR3 nucleotides read TGTGCCAGCAGCTTAGTTGCGGGAGATGGAGAGACCCAGTACTTC.

About this clone itself: A junction boundary mismatches the germline segment, possibly from a read error. J is TRBJ2-2 and V is TRBV7-7; 7 bases align to TRBD2. From germline, CDR1 is SSHAT and CDR2 FNYEAQ (reference sequence). The CDR3 sequence is 16 residues long. This chain's CDR3 is CASSLLAGANTGELFF. The DNA of the CDR3 is TGTGCTAGCAGCTTATTGGCGGGGGCGAACACCGGGGAGCTGTTTTTT.

J is TRBJ1-2 and V is TRBV6-1; 11 bases line up with TRBD1. This CDR3 comprises 14 residues. With 5 bases clipped from V and 6 bases from J, the junction kept 5 bases outside the gene matches. Germline CDR1 MNHNS, CDR2 SASEGT. The CDR3 DNA reads TGTGCCAGCAGTCCGGGACAGGGGGTAGATGGCTACACCTTC. This codes for CASSPGQGVDGYTF.

The CDR3 sequence is CAISESANQETQYF. The CDR3 nucleotides read TGTGCCATCAGTGAGTCGGCGAACCAAGAGACCCAGTACTTC. The V and J genes are TRBV10-3 and TRBJ2-5; D remains ambiguous. Germline V lookup: CDR1 ENHRY, CDR2 SYGVKD. The CDR3 spans 14 residues. V was trimmed by 0 bases and J by 0 bases, leaving 5 bases between them.

This rearrangement joins TRBV2 to TRBJ2-5, with D unclear. From germline, CDR1 is SNHLY and CDR2 FYNNEI. Trimming took off 6 bases at V and 3 bases at J, with 5 bases between the two ends. The CDR3 runs 11 residues. This chain's CDR3 is CASSLEETQYF. The CDR3 DNA is TGTGCCAGCAGCCTTGAAGAGACCCAGTACTTC.

V and J are TRBV5-1 and TRBJ2-5; D not resolved. CDR3 length equals 14 residues. Germline CDR1 SGHRS, CDR2 YFSETQ. Trimming cost V 4 bases and J 4 bases, with 14 bases left between them. In DNA, the CDR3 is TGCGCCAGCAGCACCGCGACCCTGCGAGAGACCCAGTACTTC. Translated, it gives CASSTATLRETQYF.